These T cell receptor beta chains were read from a single sample in a study of sequential checkpoint blockade in melanoma. Sequencing used immunoSEQ multiplex PCR; TCRdb keeps in-frame clones, though not all of them. Here the sample spans more than 25,000 clones, around 77% being singletons. The sample was CD8+ T cells sorted from blood (inferred from file names), taken from a patient given nivolumab and ipilimumab in sequence. The receptors were sampled from a human donor with melanoma. Each CDR3 is given with its conserved first and last residue. A D gene is named only where the DNA matches it firmly. A row's size may be missing; if present it is once, few, many or a size class.

size,J,D,V,DNA,CDR3
-,TRBJ2-2,TRBD2,TRBV7-2,TGTGCCAGCAGTTTTAGCGGGGGGGCCGGGGAGCTGTTTTTT,CASSFSGGAGELFF
once,TRBJ2-3,TRBD2,TRBV7-2,TGTGCCAGCAGCCCGTTAGAGGGAGGGATCACAGATACGCAGTATTTT,CASSPLEGGITDTQYF
-,TRBJ2-3,-,TRBV29-1,TGCAGCGTTGAAGATCGAGTTGATACGCAGTATTTT,CSVEDRVDTQYF
-,TRBJ2-7,-,TRBV30,TGTGCCTCTATAGGAGGGGAGCGGTACGAGCAGTACTTC,CASIGGERYEQYF
-,TRBJ2-7,TRBD2,TRBV5-4,TGTGCCAGCAGCTTGGGGGGTAGTCTAGCGGGGGCTTCCTACGAGCAGTACTTC,CASSLGGSLAGASYEQYF
-,TRBJ2-1,-,TRBV9,TGTGCCAGCAGCCTTACCTTACCGGGAGCCCTTTACAATGAGCAGTTCTTC,CASSLTLPGALYNEQFF
few,TRBJ2-7,-,TRBV2,TGTGCCAGCTCGCCCACAGGCCCCTACGAGCAGTACTTC,CASSPTGPYEQYF
-,TRBJ2-7,TRBD1,TRBV27,TGTGCCAGCAGTTCGACCGGGACAGGGCCCCACGAGCAGTACTTC,CASSSTGTGPHEQYF
-,TRBJ2-7,-,TRBV9,TGTGCCAGCAGCGTAGACGGACGACTAGACGAGCAGTACTTC,CASSVDGRLDEQYF
-,TRBJ1-6,-,TRBV5-6,TGTGCCAGCAGCCCCCACGGTTCACCCCTCCACTTT,CASSPHGSPLHF
-,TRBJ2-1,-,TRBV4-3,TGCGCCAGCAGCCAAGATATAACAGGGAGCTCCTACAATGAGCAGTTCTTC,CASSQDITGSSYNEQFF
-,TRBJ1-6,-,TRBV6-5,TGTGCCAGCAGTTACGGCACCTATAATTCACCCCTCCACTTT,CASSYGTYNSPLHF
-,TRBJ1-1,-,TRBV5-1,TGCGCCAGCGCCACCGGGACACATACTGAAGCTTTCTTT,CASATGTHTEAFF